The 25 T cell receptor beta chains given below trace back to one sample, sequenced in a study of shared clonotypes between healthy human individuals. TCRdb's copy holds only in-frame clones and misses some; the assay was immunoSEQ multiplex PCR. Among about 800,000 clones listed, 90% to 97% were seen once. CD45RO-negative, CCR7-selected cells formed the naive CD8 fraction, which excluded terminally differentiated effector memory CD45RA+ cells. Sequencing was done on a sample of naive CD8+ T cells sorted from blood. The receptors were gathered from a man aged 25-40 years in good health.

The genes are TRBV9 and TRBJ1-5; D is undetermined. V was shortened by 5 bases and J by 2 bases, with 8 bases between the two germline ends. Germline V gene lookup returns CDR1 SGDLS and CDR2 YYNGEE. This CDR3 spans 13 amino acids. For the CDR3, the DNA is TGTGCCAGCAGTGCGGACGGCAATCAGCCCCAGCATTTT. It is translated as CASSADGNQPQHF.

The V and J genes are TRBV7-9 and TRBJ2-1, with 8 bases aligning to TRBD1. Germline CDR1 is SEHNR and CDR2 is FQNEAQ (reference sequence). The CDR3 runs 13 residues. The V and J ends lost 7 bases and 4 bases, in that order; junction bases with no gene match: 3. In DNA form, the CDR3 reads TGTGCCAGCACCACAGGGGGGTACAATGAGCAGTTCTTC. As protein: CASTTGGYNEQFF.

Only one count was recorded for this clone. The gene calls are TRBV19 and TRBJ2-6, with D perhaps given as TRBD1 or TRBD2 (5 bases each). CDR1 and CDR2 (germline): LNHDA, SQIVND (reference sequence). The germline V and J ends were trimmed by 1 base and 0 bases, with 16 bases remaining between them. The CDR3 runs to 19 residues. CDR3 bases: TGTGCCAGTAGTATAGGGGACCGGTTGGGGCCCTCTGGGGCCAACGTCCTGACTTTC. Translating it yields CASSIGDRLGPSGANVLTF. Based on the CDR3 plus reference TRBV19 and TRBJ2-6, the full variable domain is DGGITQSPKYLFRKEGQNVTLSCEQNLNHDAMYWYRQDPGQGLRLIYYSQIVNDFQKGDIAEGYSVSREKKESFPLTVTSAQKNPTAFYLCASSIGDRLGPSGANVLTFGAGSRLTVL.

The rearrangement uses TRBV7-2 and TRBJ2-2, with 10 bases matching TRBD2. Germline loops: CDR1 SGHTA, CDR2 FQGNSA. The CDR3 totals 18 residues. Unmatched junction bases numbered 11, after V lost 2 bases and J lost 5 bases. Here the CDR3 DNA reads TGTGCCAGCAGCTTAAGTTTCCTAGCGGGAGAAAGGACCGGGGAGCTGTTTTTT. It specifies CASSLSFLAGERTGELFF.

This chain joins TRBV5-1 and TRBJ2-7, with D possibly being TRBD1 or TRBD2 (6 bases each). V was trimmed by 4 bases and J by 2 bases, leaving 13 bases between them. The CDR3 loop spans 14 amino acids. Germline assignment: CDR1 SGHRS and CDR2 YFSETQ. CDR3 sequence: CASSLRRGPYEQYF. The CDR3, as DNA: TGCGCCAGCAGCCTCCGACGGGGGCCCTACGAGCAGTACTTC.

For the CDR3, the DNA is TGTGCCAGCAGCCCGGGGACAGGGGGCGCCTACGAGCAGTACTTC. It is translated as CASSPGTGGAYEQYF. The chain employs TRBV7-6 and TRBJ2-7, with 12 positions matching TRBD1. Per the germline V gene, CDR1 is SGHVS and CDR2 is FNYEAQ. CDR3 length: 15 amino acids. V dropped 5 bases and J dropped 2; count of bases not matched to a gene: 4.

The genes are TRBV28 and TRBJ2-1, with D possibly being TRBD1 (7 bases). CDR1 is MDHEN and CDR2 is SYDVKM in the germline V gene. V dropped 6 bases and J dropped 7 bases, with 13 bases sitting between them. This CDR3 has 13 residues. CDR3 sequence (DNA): TGTGCCAGCAGATTGGAGGGGGCGAATGAGCAGTTCTTC. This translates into CASRLEGANEQFF.

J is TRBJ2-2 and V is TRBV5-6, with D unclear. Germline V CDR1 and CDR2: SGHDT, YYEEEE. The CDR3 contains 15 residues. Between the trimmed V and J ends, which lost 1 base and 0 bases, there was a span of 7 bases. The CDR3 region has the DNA TGTGCCAGCAGCTTGTCAGAGGCGAACACCGGGGAGCTGTTTTTT. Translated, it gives CASSLSEANTGELFF.

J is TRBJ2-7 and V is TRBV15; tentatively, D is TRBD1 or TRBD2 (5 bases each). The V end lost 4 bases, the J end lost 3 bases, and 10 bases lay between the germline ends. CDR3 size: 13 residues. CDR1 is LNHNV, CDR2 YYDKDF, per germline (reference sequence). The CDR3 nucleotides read TGTGCCACCAGCAACAGGACTGTCTACGAGCAGTACTTC. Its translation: CATSNRTVYEQYF.

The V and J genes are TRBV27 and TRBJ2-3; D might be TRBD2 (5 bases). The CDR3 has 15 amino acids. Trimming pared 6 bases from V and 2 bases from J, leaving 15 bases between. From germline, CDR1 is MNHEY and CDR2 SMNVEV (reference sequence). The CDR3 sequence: CASSRGPPYTDTQYF. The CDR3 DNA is TGTGCCAGCAGCCGCGGGCCACCTTACACAGATACGCAGTATTTT.

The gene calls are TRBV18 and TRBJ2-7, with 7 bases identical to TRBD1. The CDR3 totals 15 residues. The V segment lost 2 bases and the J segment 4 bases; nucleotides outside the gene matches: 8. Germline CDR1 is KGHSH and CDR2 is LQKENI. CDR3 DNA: TGTGCCAGCTCACCAAGCCGACAGGGCTCATACGAGCAGTACTTC. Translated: CASSPSRQGSYEQYF.

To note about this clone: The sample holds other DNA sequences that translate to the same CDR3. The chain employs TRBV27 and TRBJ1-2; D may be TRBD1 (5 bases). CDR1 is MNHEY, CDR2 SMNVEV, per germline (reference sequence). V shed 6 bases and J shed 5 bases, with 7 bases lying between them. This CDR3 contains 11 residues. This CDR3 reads CASSPGYGYTF. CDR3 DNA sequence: TGTGCCAGCAGCCCAGGGTATGGCTACACCTTC.

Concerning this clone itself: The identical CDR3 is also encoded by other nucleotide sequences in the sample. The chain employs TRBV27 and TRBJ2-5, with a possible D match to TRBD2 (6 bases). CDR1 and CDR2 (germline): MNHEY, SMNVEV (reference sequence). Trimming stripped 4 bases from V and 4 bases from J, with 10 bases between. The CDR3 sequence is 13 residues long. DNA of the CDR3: TGTGCCAGCAGTTCCCTGGGGGGAGAGACCCAGTACTTC. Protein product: CASSSLGGETQYF.

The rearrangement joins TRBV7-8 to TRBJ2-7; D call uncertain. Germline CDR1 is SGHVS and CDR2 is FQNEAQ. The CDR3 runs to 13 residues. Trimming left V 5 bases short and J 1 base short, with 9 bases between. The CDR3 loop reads CASSEGRSYEQYF. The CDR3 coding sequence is TGTGCCAGCAGCGAAGGTAGATCCTACGAGCAGTACTTC.

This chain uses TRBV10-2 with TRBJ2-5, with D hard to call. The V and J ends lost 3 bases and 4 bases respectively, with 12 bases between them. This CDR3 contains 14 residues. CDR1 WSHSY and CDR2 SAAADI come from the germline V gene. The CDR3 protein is CASSETRGRETQYF. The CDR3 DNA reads TGCGCCAGCAGTGAAACCAGAGGAAGAGAGACCCAGTACTTC.

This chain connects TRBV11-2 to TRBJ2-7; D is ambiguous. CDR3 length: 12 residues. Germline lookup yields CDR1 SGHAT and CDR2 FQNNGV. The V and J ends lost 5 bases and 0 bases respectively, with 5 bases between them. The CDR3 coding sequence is TGTGCCAGCAGCCAGACCTCCTACGAGCAGTACTTC. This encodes CASSQTSYEQYF.

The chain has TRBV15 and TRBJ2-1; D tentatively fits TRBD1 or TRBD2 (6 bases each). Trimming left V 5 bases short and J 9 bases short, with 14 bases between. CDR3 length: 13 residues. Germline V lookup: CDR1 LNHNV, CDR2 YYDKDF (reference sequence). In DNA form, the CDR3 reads TGTGCCACCAGCCTGACAGGAGGGAGTGAGCAGTTCTTC. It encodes CATSLTGGSEQFF.

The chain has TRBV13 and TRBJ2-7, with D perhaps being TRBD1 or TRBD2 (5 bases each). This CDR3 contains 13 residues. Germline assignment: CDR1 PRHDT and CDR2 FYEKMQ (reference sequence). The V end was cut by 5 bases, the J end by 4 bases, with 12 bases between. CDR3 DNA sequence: TGTGCCAGCAGCCGAGGGGTTGGGTACGAGCAGTACTTC. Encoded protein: CASSRGVGYEQYF.

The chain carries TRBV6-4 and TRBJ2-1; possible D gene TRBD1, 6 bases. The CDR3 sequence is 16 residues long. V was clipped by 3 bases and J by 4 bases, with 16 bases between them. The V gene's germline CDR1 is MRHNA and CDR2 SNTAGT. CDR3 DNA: TGTGCCAGCAGTGAGTTACCAGACAGGACTTACAATGAGCAGTTCTTC. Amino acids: CASSELPDRTYNEQFF.

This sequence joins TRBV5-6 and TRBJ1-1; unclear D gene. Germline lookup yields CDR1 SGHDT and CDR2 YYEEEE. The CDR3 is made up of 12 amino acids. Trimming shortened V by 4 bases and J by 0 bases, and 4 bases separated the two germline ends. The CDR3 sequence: CASSIMNTEAFF. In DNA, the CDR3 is TGTGCCAGCAGCATCATGAACACTGAAGCTTTCTTT.

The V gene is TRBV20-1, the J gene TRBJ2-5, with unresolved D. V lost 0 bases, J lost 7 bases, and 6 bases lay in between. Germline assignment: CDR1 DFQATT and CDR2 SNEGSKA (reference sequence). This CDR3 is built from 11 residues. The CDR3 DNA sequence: TGCAGTGCTAGAGATACCGGGACCCAGTACTTC. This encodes CSARDTGTQYF.

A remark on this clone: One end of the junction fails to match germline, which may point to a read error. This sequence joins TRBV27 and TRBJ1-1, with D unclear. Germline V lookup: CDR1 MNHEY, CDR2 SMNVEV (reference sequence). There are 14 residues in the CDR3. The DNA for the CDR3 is TGTGCCAGCAGTTTACGTCCCTTAAACACTGTAGCTTTCTTT. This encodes CASSLRPLNTVAFF.

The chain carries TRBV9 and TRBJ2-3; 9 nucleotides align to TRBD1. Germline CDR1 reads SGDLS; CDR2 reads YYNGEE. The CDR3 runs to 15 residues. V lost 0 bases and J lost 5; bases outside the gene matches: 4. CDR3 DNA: TGTGCCAGCAGCGTAGAGGGACAGGGACAAGATACGCAGTATTTT. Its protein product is CASSVEGQGQDTQYF.

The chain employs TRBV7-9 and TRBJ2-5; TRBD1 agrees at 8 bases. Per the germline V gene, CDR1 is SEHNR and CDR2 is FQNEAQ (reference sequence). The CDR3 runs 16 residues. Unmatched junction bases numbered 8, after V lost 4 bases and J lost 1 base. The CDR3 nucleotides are TGTGCCAGCAGCTCCCGTGGGACAGGAGGCCAAGAGACCCAGTACTTC. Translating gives CASSSRGTGGQETQYF.

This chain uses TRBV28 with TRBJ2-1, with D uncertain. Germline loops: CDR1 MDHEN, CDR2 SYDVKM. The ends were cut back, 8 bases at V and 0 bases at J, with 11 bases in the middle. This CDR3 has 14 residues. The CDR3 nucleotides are TGTGCCAGCGATTCGGAGAGCTCCTACAATGAGCAGTTCTTC. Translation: CASDSESSYNEQFF.